This TCR beta chain originates from a study of molecular identifiers for immune sequencing clone quantification. TCRdb recomputed calls from the PCR reads with MiXCR, one row per CDR3 protein. This sample has 600,000 to 650,000 distinct CDR3 sequences, with about 20% found just once. The CDR3 extends over 13 amino acids. The germline CDR1 and CDR2 sequences are SGHTA and FQGTGA. Trimming pared 2 bases from V and 3 bases from J, leaving 6 bases between. The table lists this clonotype with a few counts. This may be a read error, as it is one base from a much larger clone. The sequence was collected from a human donor in good health. Some libraries in this study had Jurkat cell RNA spiked in. This sequence joins TRBV7-3 and TRBJ2-3; D is unresolved. Sequencing was done on a sample of naive CD8+ T cells from blood, with Jurkat cell RNA spiked in. Documented subset: FACS-sorted CD8+CD4-CCR7+CD45RA+ naive T cells. As DNA, the CDR3 is TGTGCCAGCAGCTTACTAATGACAGATACGCAGTATTTT. As protein: CASSLLMTDTQYF.